The T cell receptor (beta chain) under discussion was sequenced for a study of T-cell memory formation after mild COVID-19. Via MiXCR, TCRdb re-called the 5' RACE reads, giving one row per CDR3 protein. The sample records hundreds of thousands of distinct CDR3 sequences, 25% to 30% being singletons. CDR1 is LGHDT, CDR2 YNNKEL, per germline (reference sequence). V lost 0 bases and J 9 bases, leaving 14 bases between the germline ends. This CDR3 region has 14 residues. The chain carries TRBV3-1 and TRBJ1-2; D uncertain. Sample: PBMCs or a T cell subset sorted from them (not recorded which). The sequence derives from an adult woman who had mild COVID-19 (a few samples of this study predate the infection). Cell type and time point are not known. The CDR3 loop is CASSQDSITYSYTF. CDR3 bases: TGTGCCAGCAGCCAAGACTCGATAACGTACAGCTACACCTTC.